One TCR beta chain is described in this entry. CDR1 and CDR2 from the germline V gene are KGHDR and SFDVKD. V was clipped by 7 bases and J by 7 bases; unmatched bases: 9. The CDR3 is made up of 15 amino acids. This table comes from immunoSEQ multiplex PCR, and its TCRdb copy is limited to in-frame clones, with some not included. The table has under 200,000 clones, approximately 90% seen once. The entry originates in a study of blood T cell repertoires in COVID-19. Study-wide context: PBMCs, B-cell-depleted T cells, or T cells were the source of the cDNA or gDNA that made up the material.

Patients in Seattle were enrolled during active infection, then followed longitudinally. Sequenced: peripheral blood. The V call is TRBV24-1, the J call TRBJ2-1; 10 nucleotides match TRBD2. The TCR originated in a man aged 18 to 30 with COVID-19, enrolled during active disease. DNA for the CDR3: TGTGCCACCAGCGAAAGCGGGAGGGCCGATAATGAGCAGTTCTTC. Translating gives CATSESGRADNEQFF.